This TCR beta chain derives from a study of shared clonotypes between healthy human individuals. Across the study: Each donor's CD8 memory used one plate, CD8 naive two, each CD4 subset three.

Sequencing was performed with immunoSEQ multiplex PCR; in TCRdb, only in-frame clones are kept and a portion is missing. The sample includes approximately 740,000 clones, 80% to 95% of them seen just once. Study-wide results and limits: It was observed that roughly 5.1% of naive CD4 clonotypes were shared across a handful of donors. Despite large depth, sorted-subset datasets appeared incompletely sequenced.

As defined, naive CD8 cells were CD45RO-negative and positively selected for CCR7, with terminally differentiated effector memory CD45RA+ cells excluded. Every one of the donors was a Caucasian adult that lived in Nashville, Tennessee. Germline V lookup: CDR1 SGHTA, CDR2 FQGNSA. The CDR3 runs 14 residues. V dropped 2 bases and J dropped 1; count of bases not matched to a gene: 1. Notes on this clone: Its antigen is as yet unknown.

Material: naive CD8+ T cells sorted from blood. The V call is TRBV7-2, the J call TRBJ1-1; 7 nucleotides align to TRBD1. This clonotype originated in a man between 25 and 39 years old in good health. In DNA, the CDR3 is TGTGCCAGCAGCTTAAACAGGGGGAACACTGAAGCTTTCTTT. The encoded protein is CASSLNRGNTEAFF.